This is a list of T cell receptor beta chains from one sample in a study of shared clonotypes between healthy human individuals. Sequencing used immunoSEQ multiplex PCR; TCRdb keeps in-frame clones, though not all of them. The table has some 2,500,000 clones, roughly 93% seen once. The specimen sequenced was naive CD4+ T cells from PBMCs. Source of these receptors: a man aged 18 to 30 in good health. Some clones in this sample may be carry-over from other donors' samples. The conserved cysteine and the conserved F or W are not part of the CDR3 here. The order of the fields is CDR3 protein, J gene, clone size, V gene. Not all rows give a size; the values are once, few, many and, for expanded clones, a class.

cdr3_aa: ASSYPGTGDQPQH
j_call: TRBJ1-5
clone_size: -
v_call: TRBV6-6

cdr3_aa: SVERTNTGELF
j_call: TRBJ2-2
clone_size: -
v_call: TRBV29-1

cdr3_aa: ASSPPPWTDSSYEQY
j_call: TRBJ2-7
clone_size: -
v_call: TRBV11-2

cdr3_aa: ASSFSGEQY
j_call: TRBJ2-7
clone_size: -
v_call: TRBV28

cdr3_aa: ASSVQPIPPGELF
j_call: TRBJ2-2
clone_size: -
v_call: TRBV9

cdr3_aa: ASRKGGRDNNEQF
j_call: TRBJ2-1
clone_size: -
v_call: TRBV28

cdr3_aa: ASSLAAQPQH
j_call: TRBJ1-5
clone_size: -
v_call: TRBV7-9

cdr3_aa: ASSTTGGKETQY
j_call: TRBJ2-5
clone_size: -
v_call: TRBV11-3

cdr3_aa: ASSPYQSGRYTGELF
j_call: TRBJ2-2
clone_size: -
v_call: TRBV18

cdr3_aa: ASSQAVFWDTQY
j_call: TRBJ2-3
clone_size: -
v_call: TRBV4-1

cdr3_aa: ASSHVRPIAGVGTMREQF
j_call: TRBJ2-1
clone_size: -
v_call: TRBV28

cdr3_aa: ASSFLRQGVRPEAF
j_call: TRBJ1-1
clone_size: -
v_call: TRBV21-1

cdr3_aa: ASRGSAKETQY
j_call: TRBJ2-5
clone_size: -
v_call: TRBV2

cdr3_aa: ASSVGLAVRTDTQY
j_call: TRBJ2-3
clone_size: -
v_call: TRBV5-1

cdr3_aa: ASRQGGAKNIQY
j_call: TRBJ2-4
clone_size: once
v_call: TRBV6-6

cdr3_aa: ASSFRAGMVNYGYT
j_call: TRBJ1-2
clone_size: -
v_call: TRBV28

cdr3_aa: ASSGTGERGTEAF
j_call: TRBJ1-1
clone_size: -
v_call: TRBV4-2

cdr3_aa: ASSVKTGNSGNTIY
j_call: TRBJ1-3
clone_size: -
v_call: TRBV9

cdr3_aa: ASRGITYNYGYT
j_call: TRBJ1-2
clone_size: -
v_call: TRBV6-1

cdr3_aa: ASSSPAELYGYT
j_call: TRBJ1-2
clone_size: -
v_call: TRBV28

cdr3_aa: ASSPTGEGNQPQH
j_call: TRBJ1-5
clone_size: -
v_call: TRBV9

cdr3_aa: ASRGRTYEQY
j_call: TRBJ2-7
clone_size: -
v_call: TRBV27

cdr3_aa: AWSLGTDSPLH
j_call: TRBJ1-6
clone_size: -
v_call: TRBV30

cdr3_aa: ASSQLPGTGSGNQPQH
j_call: TRBJ1-5
clone_size: once
v_call: TRBV7-9

cdr3_aa: ASSFIQGGYT
j_call: TRBJ1-2
clone_size: -
v_call: TRBV11-2

cdr3_aa: ASSQSKGAGELF
j_call: TRBJ2-2
clone_size: -
v_call: TRBV14

cdr3_aa: ASAGAGPEQY
j_call: TRBJ2-7
clone_size: -
v_call: TRBV12-5

cdr3_aa: ASSLIGGDIQY
j_call: TRBJ2-4
clone_size: -
v_call: TRBV5-1

cdr3_aa: AATSIGDEQF
j_call: TRBJ2-1
clone_size: -
v_call: TRBV19

cdr3_aa: ASRAFVGGEQY
j_call: TRBJ2-7
clone_size: -
v_call: TRBV27

cdr3_aa: ASRSGQLTYEQY
j_call: TRBJ2-7
clone_size: -
v_call: TRBV28

cdr3_aa: ASSQTPGLAGGYNEQF
j_call: TRBJ2-1
clone_size: once
v_call: TRBV14

cdr3_aa: ASSQSSQNYGYT
j_call: TRBJ1-2
clone_size: -
v_call: TRBV19

cdr3_aa: ASSPFKETQY
j_call: TRBJ2-5
clone_size: -
v_call: TRBV18

cdr3_aa: ASSAGPGLYEQY
j_call: TRBJ2-7
clone_size: -
v_call: TRBV6-1

cdr3_aa: ASSLGSAGTNYGYT
j_call: TRBJ1-2
clone_size: -
v_call: TRBV5-1

cdr3_aa: ASSLVSGARSYEQY
j_call: TRBJ2-7
clone_size: -
v_call: TRBV5-1

cdr3_aa: ASSPPSSGREGTQY
j_call: TRBJ2-5
clone_size: -
v_call: TRBV18

cdr3_aa: ASSQVGLAGGSYNEQF
j_call: TRBJ2-1
clone_size: -
v_call: TRBV4-2

cdr3_aa: ASRRRDRGYEQY
j_call: TRBJ2-7
clone_size: -
v_call: TRBV19

cdr3_aa: ASSEAMGLAGEGQY
j_call: TRBJ2-7
clone_size: once
v_call: TRBV2

cdr3_aa: ASSLETSANTGELF
j_call: TRBJ2-2
clone_size: -
v_call: TRBV7-2

cdr3_aa: ASSLLVSYEQY
j_call: TRBJ2-7
clone_size: -
v_call: TRBV7-2

cdr3_aa: ASSWDSPEQY
j_call: TRBJ2-7
clone_size: -
v_call: TRBV6-1

cdr3_aa: ASSPPGQLSEKLF
j_call: TRBJ1-4
clone_size: -
v_call: TRBV18

cdr3_aa: ASSFNQGSNYGYT
j_call: TRBJ1-2
clone_size: -
v_call: TRBV9

cdr3_aa: ASSRTSGSPHEQY
j_call: TRBJ2-7
clone_size: -
v_call: TRBV7-2

cdr3_aa: ASSLWGGIAGELF
j_call: TRBJ2-2
clone_size: -
v_call: TRBV28

cdr3_aa: SVGFFRGVGNYGYT
j_call: TRBJ1-2
clone_size: once
v_call: TRBV29-1

cdr3_aa: ASTPGESTEAF
j_call: TRBJ1-1
clone_size: -
v_call: TRBV7-8

cdr3_aa: ASSRLAGGNEQF
j_call: TRBJ2-1
clone_size: -
v_call: TRBV7-3